This TCR beta chain is drawn from a study of beta chain features in type 1 diabetes. V dropped 5 bases and J dropped 4; count of bases not matched to a gene: 10. The CDR3 is 15 residues long. Germline values: CDR1 SGHNT, CDR2 YENEEA. Sorted CD4+ subsets: naive, central memory, regulatory, stem cell-like memory (CD45RO/CCR7/CD25/CD127/CD95/CD27 panel). Expressed TCRB transcripts were sequenced because the entire RNA isolate underwent reverse transcription. Profiled with immunoSEQ multiplex PCR; TCRdb holds only in-frame clones, not every one. Of under 90,000 clones in the sample, around a third were seen once.

The chain combines TRBV11-3 with TRBJ1-1, with 7 bases matching TRBD1. Sequenced: stem cell memory CD4+ T cells from blood. The TCR originated in a woman under 30 in good health. Here the CDR3 DNA reads TGTGCCAGCAGCCCTTCCCTTGACAGGGCCACTGAAGCTTTCTTT. It translates to CASSPSLDRATEAFF.